The clone carrying this T cell receptor (beta chain) was seen a single time. Antigen specificity is unknown. This sample is part of a study of cytomegalovirus exposure and HLA in healthy donors. Germline V gene sequence: CDR1 SGHVS, CDR2 FNYEAQ. This CDR3 region has 15 residues. V gave up 1 base and J gave up 7 bases; unmatched junction bases: 6. Primers included in the PCR were 60 Vbeta and 13 Jbeta primers. Generated by immunoSEQ multiplex PCR, the TCRdb table keeps only in-frame clones and is missing some. The table includes around 150,000 clones, about 79% detected once. Each donor's status was that of a healthy bone marrow donor. Whole-study results and caveats: CMV antigen specificity of a few CMV-associated chains was confirmed in vitro.

The rearrangement joins TRBV7-6 to TRBJ2-2, with 7 nucleotides matching TRBD1. This TCR derives from a man aged 45 to 65 in good health and CMV-seropositive. Material: PBMCs. CDR3 DNA sequence: TGTGCCAGCAGCTTAGATGGGACAGAGTTCGGGGAGCTGTTTTTT. It is translated as CASSLDGTEFGELFF.